The 5 T cell receptor beta chains below were found in one sample sequenced in a study of blood T cell repertoires in COVID-19 (dated by TCRdb to 2020 to 2021). The method behind the library was the immunoSEQ multiplex PCR assay. This immuneACCESS table, as held by TCRdb, lists in-frame sequences with V and J called but not all clones. Of the missing ones, under half trace to an unresolved V gene in checked studies; the others have no known cause. Recorded for this sample are about 170,000 clones; just under 85% of them occurred a single time. Under 8.5% of the sample is in the top ten clones. Sequenced sample: peripheral blood. The origin of the receptors is a man between 35 and 55 years old who had recovered from COVID-19.

The V call is TRBV6-5, the J call TRBJ2-3, with D perhaps matching TRBD2 (5 bases). Trimming took off 8 bases at V and 3 bases at J, with 9 bases between the two ends. Per the germline V gene, CDR1 is MNHEY and CDR2 is SVGAGI. The CDR3 contains 12 residues. CDR3 residues: CASGRGTDTQYF. Written as DNA, the CDR3 is TGTGCCAGCGGTCGAGGGACAGATACGCAGTATTTT.

The V and J genes are TRBV7-8 and TRBJ1-1; D is unclear. Germline loops: CDR1 SGHVS, CDR2 FQNEAQ. V was trimmed by 5 bases and J by 4 bases, leaving 8 bases between them. CDR3 length: 12 amino acids. The CDR3 region is CASSRAATEAFF. CDR3 DNA: TGTGCCAGCAGCCGGGCGGCCACTGAAGCTTTCTTT.

The genes are TRBV7-9 and TRBJ2-7; TRBD1 matches 7 bases. The trim removed 1 base at V and 3 bases at J, leaving 3 bases unmatched. CDR1 and CDR2 from the germline V gene are SEHNR and FQNEAQ (reference sequence). The CDR3 runs 14 residues. This chain's CDR3 is CASSLVTGDYEQYF. As DNA, the CDR3 is TGTGCCAGCAGCTTAGTTACAGGGGACTACGAGCAGTACTTC.

The chain combines TRBV10-3 with TRBJ1-5; no clear D. CDR3 length equals 14 residues. V gave up 3 bases and J gave up 1 base, with 7 bases separating them. CDR1 is ENHRY, CDR2 SYGVKD, per germline. Here the CDR3 DNA reads TGTGCCATCAGTGAAAGGAGGAGCAATCAGCCCCAGCATTTT. It translates to CAISERRSNQPQHF.

This clone came up a few times. The genes are TRBV5-4 and TRBJ1-5; D remains ambiguous. Germline V gives CDR1 SGHNT, CDR2 YYREEE (reference sequence). The CDR3 contains 14 residues. Trimming left V 0 bases short and J 3 bases short, with 7 bases between. The CDR3 protein is CASSLAGSNQPQHF. CDR3 DNA sequence: TGTGCCAGCAGCTTGGCCGGGTCCAATCAGCCCCAGCATTTT.